Given below is one T cell receptor (beta chain) in context. This entry is derived from a study of control samples from healthy donors and cancer patients. Sequencing used immunoSEQ multiplex PCR; TCRdb keeps in-frame clones, though not all of them. Seen here are 65,000 to 80,000 clones, around 90% observed once, and the top ten hold about 9.5%. Germline CDR1 reads MNHEY; CDR2 reads SVGEGT. This CDR3 has 14 amino acids. The ends were cut back, 1 base at V and 6 bases at J, with 7 bases in the middle. The sequence came from a woman in her forties or fifties with colorectal cancer. The genes are TRBV6-2 or TRBV6-3 and TRBJ1-6, with unresolved D. Sample: PBMCs. The CDR3 DNA reads TGTGCCAGCAGTTACTTGGGAGTTAATTCACCCCTCCACTTT. It yields the protein CASSYLGVNSPLHF.